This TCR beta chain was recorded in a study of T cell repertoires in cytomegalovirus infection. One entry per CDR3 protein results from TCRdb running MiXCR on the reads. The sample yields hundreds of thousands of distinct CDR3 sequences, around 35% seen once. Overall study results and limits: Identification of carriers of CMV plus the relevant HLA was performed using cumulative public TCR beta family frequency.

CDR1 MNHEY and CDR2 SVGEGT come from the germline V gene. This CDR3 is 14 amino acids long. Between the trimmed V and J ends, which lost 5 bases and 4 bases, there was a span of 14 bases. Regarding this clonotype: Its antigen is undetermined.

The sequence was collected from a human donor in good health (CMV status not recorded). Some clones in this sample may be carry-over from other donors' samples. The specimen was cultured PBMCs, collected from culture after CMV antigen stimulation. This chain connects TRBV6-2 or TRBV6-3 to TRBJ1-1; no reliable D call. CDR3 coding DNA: TGTGCCAGCAGTCGGGGTGGCCCGAGCACTGAAGCTTTCTTT. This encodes CASSRGGPSTEAFF.